The 25 T cell receptor beta chains listed next were all sequenced from one sample in a study of tumor T cells in aggressive B-cell lymphoma. Clones were sequenced by immunoSEQ multiplex PCR, and TCRdb holds only the in-frame ones, with some missing. The sample has 2,000 to 2,500 clones, roughly 92% seen once. The sample consisted of tumor tissue. Receptors were obtained from an adult with diffuse large B cell lymphoma.

In DNA form, the CDR3 reads TGTGCCAGCAGCGAGCAACAGGGGAACACTGAAGCTTTCTTT. Translated: CASSEQQGNTEAFF. This chain links TRBV9 with TRBJ1-1; D might be TRBD1 (6 bases). Per germline, CDR1 SGDLS and CDR2 YYNGEE. V lost 3 bases and J lost 1, with 10 bases in between. This CDR3 comprises 14 residues.

V usage is TRBV2 and J usage is TRBJ1-1; D is undetermined. This CDR3 has 13 amino acids. Trimming stripped 2 bases from V and 2 bases from J, with 6 bases between. Germline V gene lookup returns CDR1 SNHLY and CDR2 FYNNEI. The CDR3 is CASSELPNTEAFF. CDR3 sequence (DNA): TGTGCCAGCAGTGAACTCCCCAACACTGAAGCTTTCTTT.

This chain joins TRBV5-1 and TRBJ2-2; TRBD2 matches 10 bases. CDR1 is SGHRS, CDR2 YFSETQ, per germline. The V segment lost 0 bases and the J segment 4 bases; nucleotides outside the gene matches: 3. CDR3 length: 16 residues. CDR3 sequence (DNA): TGCGCCAGCAGCTTGGGAGCTAGCGGGAGCACCGGGGAGCTGTTTTTT. Translated: CASSLGASGSTGELFF.

This clone occurred once. The chain joins TRBV19 to TRBJ2-1, with TRBD2 identical over 8 bases. The CDR3 contains 16 residues. The V and J ends lost 3 bases and 7 bases, in that order; junction bases with no gene match: 11. The germline V gene encodes CDR1 LNHDA and CDR2 SQIVND (reference sequence). The DNA for the CDR3 is TGTGCCAGTAGTATCCAGCGGGGAGCGGGAGAGAATGAGCAGTTCTTC. This encodes CASSIQRGAGENEQFF.

This rearrangement joins TRBV5-4 to TRBJ2-3; D possibly corresponds to TRBD1 (6 bases). The CDR3 loop spans 14 amino acids. The V gene lost 5 bases and the J gene lost 6 bases, with 16 bases spanning the gap. The germline gives CDR1 SGHNT, CDR2 YYREEE (reference sequence). CDR3 region: CASRQTGTPDTQYF. The CDR3 bases are TGTGCCAGCAGACAAACAGGGACCCCGGATACGCAGTATTTT.

The chain uses TRBV28 and TRBJ2-1; a weak D match, TRBD2 (5 bases). This CDR3 is 13 amino acids long. Germline V lookup: CDR1 MDHEN, CDR2 SYDVKM. Trimming shortened V by 6 bases and J by 4 bases, and 10 bases separated the two germline ends. The CDR3 DNA sequence: TGTGCCAGCAGCCAGGAGGATTACAATGAGCAGTTCTTC. Its protein is CASSQEDYNEQFF.

J is TRBJ1-1 and V is TRBV30; 7 positions agree with TRBD1. J gave up 9 bases and V 3 bases, and 4 bases lay outside the gene matches. Germline-derived CDR1 and CDR2 are GTSNPN and SVGIG (reference sequence). The CDR3 is made up of 11 amino acids. CDR3 sequence: CAWSRQGQAFF. Here the CDR3 DNA reads TGTGCCTGGAGCCGACAGGGACAAGCTTTCTTT.

J is TRBJ1-1 and V is TRBV6-6; D is uncertain. The CDR3 covers 13 residues. The V gene lost 6 bases and the J gene lost 1 base, with 9 bases spanning the gap. Germline lookup yields CDR1 MNHNY and CDR2 SVGAGI (reference sequence). CDR3 nucleotide sequence: TGTGCCAGCAGATTTAGATCGAACACTGAAGCTTTCTTT. This translates into CASRFRSNTEAFF.

V usage is TRBV28 and J usage is TRBJ2-7, with a possible D match to TRBD2 (6 bases). V lost 7 bases to trimming and J lost 2 bases, with 15 bases between them. This CDR3 spans 14 amino acids. Germline V gene sequence: CDR1 MDHEN, CDR2 SYDVKM. The CDR3 DNA follows: TGTGCCAGCATCCCAGCGGGTAATACCTACGAGCAGTACTTC. Protein: CASIPAGNTYEQYF.

The genes are TRBV15 and TRBJ1-1; a weak D match, TRBD1 (5 bases). The CDR3 is 15 amino acids. V lost 5 bases to trimming and J lost 4 bases, with 17 bases between them. From germline, CDR1 is LNHNV and CDR2 YYDKDF (reference sequence). This CDR3 is CATSPPGGMGTEAFF. CDR3 bases: TGTGCCACCAGCCCCCCGGGGGGAATGGGCACTGAAGCTTTCTTT.

The V and J genes are TRBV18 and TRBJ1-5; a possible D gene is TRBD1 (5 bases). The CDR3 runs to 15 residues. CDR1 is KGHSH and CDR2 is LQKENI in the germline V gene. Trimming shortened V by 2 bases and J by 7 bases, and 15 bases separated the two germline ends. For the CDR3, the DNA is TGTGCCAGCTCACCAGACACAGGACTATCACAGCCCCAGCATTTT. Translation: CASSPDTGLSQPQHF.

This chain uses TRBV9 with TRBJ2-3; 7 bases line up with TRBD1. The junction had 13 bases not matched to a gene; V was cut back by 3 bases and J by 3 bases. Germline CDR1 reads SGDLS; CDR2 reads YYNGEE. The CDR3 is made up of 17 amino acids. In DNA, the CDR3 is TGTGCCAGCAGCGCGTCAACCGGGACAGCTATTACAGATACGCAGTATTTT. It codes for CASSASTGTAITDTQYF.

The genes are TRBV19 and TRBJ2-2; tentatively, D is TRBD1 (5 bases). Trimming took 5 bases from V and 4 from J, leaving 11 bases between them. The CDR3 covers 14 residues. Germline V gives CDR1 LNHDA, CDR2 SQIVND (reference sequence). The CDR3 DNA is TGTGCCAGTAGTCACCGACAGCTCACCGGGGAGCTGTTTTTT. Protein product: CASSHRQLTGELFF. The entire variable domain, with the rest obtained from reference TRBV19 and TRBJ2-2, is as follows: DGGITQSPKYLFRKEGQNVTLSCEQNLNHDAMYWYRQDPGQGLRLIYYSQIVNDFQKGDIAEGYSVSREKKESFPLTVTSAQKNPTAFYLCASSHRQLTGELFFGEGSRLTVL.

This clone was counted once. This rearrangement joins TRBV5-6 to TRBJ2-7; 7 nucleotides line up with TRBD1. CDR3 size: 16 residues. V shed 1 base and J 1 base; nucleotides not matched to a gene: 8. Germline CDR1 reads SGHDT; CDR2 reads YYEEEE. As DNA, the CDR3 is TGTGCCAGCAGCTTGTGGAACAGGGGATTTTCCTACGAGCAGTACTTC. Its protein product is CASSLWNRGFSYEQYF.

The sample holds a few counts of this clone. CDR3 bases: TGTGCCAGCAGCCTCGGGGTTAGCGGGGAGACCCAGTACTTC. It specifies CASSLGVSGETQYF. The V call is TRBV4-2, the J call TRBJ2-5; 7 nucleotides line up with TRBD2. V shed 4 bases and J 5 bases; nucleotides not matched to a gene: 7. The CDR3 has 14 residues. Germline CDR1 reads LGHNA; CDR2 reads YNFKEQ.

The rearrangement joins TRBV28 to TRBJ2-1; perhaps TRBD1 as D (6 bases). The germline gives CDR1 MDHEN, CDR2 SYDVKM. The CDR3 has 15 residues. V was shortened by 3 bases and J by 5 bases, with 14 bases between the two germline ends. The chain's CDR3 is CASSFYLAGDNEQFF. The DNA for the CDR3 is TGTGCCAGCAGTTTTTATTTGGCAGGGGACAATGAGCAGTTCTTC.

The chain employs TRBV28 and TRBJ2-7, with D perhaps matching TRBD1 (6 bases). The CDR3 consists of 16 residues. V was cut by 3 bases and J by 3 bases, with 18 bases left in between. Germline CDR1 reads MDHEN; CDR2 reads SYDVKM. CDR3 sequence: CASSFFPRDTGYEQYF. In DNA form, the CDR3 reads TGTGCCAGCAGTTTTTTCCCCCGGGACACGGGCTACGAGCAGTACTTC.

The V call is TRBV6-1, the J call TRBJ2-5; tentative D call: TRBD2 (6 bases). This CDR3 comprises 14 residues. Trimming removed 7 bases from V and 5 bases from J, with 17 bases in between. CDR1 is MNHNS, CDR2 SASEGT, per germline. The chain's CDR3 is CASTRAAGRETQYF. The CDR3 DNA is TGTGCCAGCACTCGGGCAGCTGGGAGGGAGACCCAGTACTTC.

V is TRBV7-3 and J is TRBJ2-3; possibly TRBD2 for D (6 bases). The CDR3 totals 13 residues. V lost 2 bases and J 4 bases, leaving 7 bases between the germline ends. Germline V gene data show CDR1 as SGHTA and CDR2 as FQGTGA. In nucleotides, the CDR3 is TGTGCCAGCAGCTTAGGAGGGGCAGATACGCAGTATTTT. Translated: CASSLGGADTQYF.

The chain uses TRBV4-1 and TRBJ1-1; the match to TRBD1 covers 11 bases. The CDR3 is 16 amino acids. Germline V CDR1 and CDR2: MGHRA, YSYEKL. Trimming at V came to 3 bases and at J to 4 bases, leaving 7 bases not matched to a gene. The DNA for the CDR3 is TGCGCCAGCAGCCACGCTGGACAGGGGGCGAGCACTGAAGCTTTCTTT. Amino acid sequence: CASSHAGQGASTEAFF.

This chain uses TRBV7-9 with TRBJ2-7; D not resolved. With 4 bases removed from V and 3 bases from J, the gap between germline ends came to 7 bases. Germline V CDR1 and CDR2: SEHNR, FQNEAQ (reference sequence). There are 12 residues in the CDR3. CDR3 region: CASSSVGYEQYF. In nucleotides, the CDR3 is TGTGCCAGCAGCTCGGTTGGCTACGAGCAGTACTTC.

Written as DNA, the CDR3 is TGTGCCAGCAGTTTAGAATGGGGCGGTGGGTACACCGGGGAGCTGTTTTTT. This translates into CASSLEWGGGYTGELFF. The chain joins TRBV28 to TRBJ2-2, with D perhaps matching TRBD1 (5 bases). The CDR3 consists of 17 residues. The V end lost 2 bases, the J end lost 3 bases, and 16 bases lay between the germline ends. Germline loops: CDR1 MDHEN, CDR2 SYDVKM.

This sequence joins TRBV13 and TRBJ2-1; D unresolved. CDR1 is PRHDT and CDR2 is FYEKMQ in the germline V gene (reference sequence). V was pared by 5 bases and J by 4 bases, with 15 bases between. This CDR3 is built from 15 residues. The CDR3 DNA reads TGTGCCAGCAGCCCTGTTCCGGAGTCTTACAATGAGCAGTTCTTC. Protein: CASSPVPESYNEQFF.

The chain recombines TRBV7-9 with TRBJ2-7; 8 nucleotides match TRBD1. Trimming removed 2 bases from V and 6 bases from J; junction bases left unmatched: 12. The CDR3 is 16 residues long. Germline V lookup: CDR1 SEHNR, CDR2 FQNEAQ (reference sequence). This CDR3 is CASSLHLDRVEGEQYF. For the CDR3, the DNA is TGTGCCAGCAGCTTACACCTGGACAGGGTGGAAGGCGAGCAGTACTTC.

The chain links TRBV5-1 to TRBJ2-2, with D possibly matching TRBD1 (6 bases). Trimming shortened V by 0 bases and J by 3 bases, and 9 bases separated the two germline ends. The CDR3 contains 15 residues. Germline V gene sequence: CDR1 SGHRS, CDR2 YFSETQ. The CDR3 nucleotides read TGCGCCAGCAGCTTGGGGAGGACAGACACCGGGGAGCTGTTTTTT. This translates into CASSLGRTDTGELFF.